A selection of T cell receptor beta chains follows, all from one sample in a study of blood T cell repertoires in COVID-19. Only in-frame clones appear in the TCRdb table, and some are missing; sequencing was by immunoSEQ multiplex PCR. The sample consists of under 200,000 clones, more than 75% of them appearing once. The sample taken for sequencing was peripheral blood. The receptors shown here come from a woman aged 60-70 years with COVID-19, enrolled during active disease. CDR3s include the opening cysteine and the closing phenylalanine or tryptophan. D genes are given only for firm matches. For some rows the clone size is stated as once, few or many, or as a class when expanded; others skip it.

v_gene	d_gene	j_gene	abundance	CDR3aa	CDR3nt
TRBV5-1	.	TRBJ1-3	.	CASSQTGDIGNTIYF	TGCGCCAGCAGCCAAACCGGGGACATTGGAAACACCATATATTTT
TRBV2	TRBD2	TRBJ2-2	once	CASRTSGSDRELFF	TGTGCCAGCAGGACTAGCGGGTCTGACCGGGAGCTGTTTTTT
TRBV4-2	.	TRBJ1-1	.	CASSQTRGGGNTEAFF	TGTGCCAGCAGCCAAACGCGAGGGGGGGGGAACACTGAAGCTTTCTTT
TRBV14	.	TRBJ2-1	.	CASSRGGGVNEQFF	TGTGCCAGCAGCCGAGGGGGAGGGGTCAATGAGCAGTTCTTC
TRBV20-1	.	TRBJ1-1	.	CSAQGNTEAFF	TGCAGTGCTCAGGGGAACACTGAAGCTTTCTTT
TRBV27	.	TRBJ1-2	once	CASSPYPDSRLYGYTF	TGTGCCAGCAGTCCCTACCCGGACAGCCGACTCTATGGCTACACCTTC
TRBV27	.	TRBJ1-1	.	CASSLSRDTEAFF	TGTGCCAGCAGTTTATCGCGTGACACTGAAGCTTTCTTT
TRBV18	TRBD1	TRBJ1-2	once	CASSLGQGGLWGYTF	TGTGCCAGCTCACTTGGACAGGGAGGCCTTTGGGGCTACACCTTC
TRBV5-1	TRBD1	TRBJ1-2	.	CASRGRGQGGYTF	TGCGCCAGCAGGGGCAGGGGGCAGGGCGGCTACACCTTC
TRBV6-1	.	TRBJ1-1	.	CASSEVRLRGTEAFF	TGTGCCAGCAGTGAAGTTCGGCTAAGGGGCACTGAAGCTTTCTTT
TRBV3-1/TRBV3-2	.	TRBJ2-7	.	CASSQDLGGGGHEQYF	TGTGCCAGCAGCCAAGATCTAGGAGGGGGCGGGCACGAGCAGTACTTC
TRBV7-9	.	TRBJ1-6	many	CASSRRTGENNSPLHF	TGTGCCAGCAGCCGAAGGACGGGGGAGAATAATTCACCCCTCCACTTT
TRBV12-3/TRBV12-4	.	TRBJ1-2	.	CASSSQGYGYTF	TGTGCCAGCAGCTCTCAGGGGTATGGCTACACCTTC
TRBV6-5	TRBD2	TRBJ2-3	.	CASKAGGTDTQYF	TGTGCCAGCAAGGCGGGGGGGACAGATACGCAGTATTTT
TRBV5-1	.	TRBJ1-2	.	CASSPTLDYGYTF	TGCGCCAGCAGCCCGACTCTGGACTATGGCTACACCTTC
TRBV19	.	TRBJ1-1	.	CASSISRGGAEAFF	TGTGCCAGTAGTATCTCGCGGGGTGGGGCTGAAGCTTTCTTT
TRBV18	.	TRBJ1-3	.	CASSPSRQARDTIYF	TGTGCCAGCTCACCGAGTAGACAGGCCCGGGACACCATATATTTT
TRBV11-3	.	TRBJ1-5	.	CASSLDRLTGLGQPQHF	TGTGCCAGCAGCTTAGACCGCCTGACAGGCCTGGGGCAGCCCCAGCATTTT
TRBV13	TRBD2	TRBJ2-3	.	CASSPRLAGAGTDTQYF	TGTGCCAGCAGCCCCCGCCTAGCGGGAGCGGGGACAGATACGCAGTATTTT
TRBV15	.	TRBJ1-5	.	CATSSPPKPQHF	TGTGCCACCAGCAGCCCCCCTAAGCCCCAGCATTTT
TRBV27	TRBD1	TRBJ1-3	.	CASRGQGTGNTIYF	TGTGCCAGCAGGGGACAGGGCACAGGAAACACCATATATTTT
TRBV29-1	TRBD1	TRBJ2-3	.	CSVRGGSRGQGTQYF	TGCAGCGTTCGGGGAGGGTCCAGAGGACAGGGGACGCAGTATTTT
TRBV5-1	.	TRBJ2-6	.	CASTPRYAAGANVLTF	TGCGCCAGCACCCCACGGTATGCGGCTGGGGCCAACGTCCTGACTTTC
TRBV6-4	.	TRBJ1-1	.	CASSDRGGTEAFF	TGTGCCAGCAGTGACAGGGGAGGCACTGAAGCTTTCTTT
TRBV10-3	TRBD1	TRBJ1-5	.	CAISELTGINQPQHF	TGTGCCATCAGTGAGTTGACAGGGATCAATCAGCCCCAGCATTTT
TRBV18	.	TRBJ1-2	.	CASSPETETYGYTF	TGTGCCAGCTCACCAGAGACAGAGACCTATGGCTACACCTTC
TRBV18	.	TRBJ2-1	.	CASSPGAYNEQFF	TGTGCCAGCTCACCCGGGGCCTACAATGAGCAGTTCTTC
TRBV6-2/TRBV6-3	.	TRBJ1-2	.	CASSLPQGPYGYTF	TGTGCCAGCAGCTTACCACAGGGTCCCTATGGCTACACCTTC
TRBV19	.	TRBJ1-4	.	CASRTVPNEKLFF	TGTGCCAGTCGGACAGTCCCTAATGAAAAACTGTTTTTT
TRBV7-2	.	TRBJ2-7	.	CASSLGGGLPYEQYF	TGTGCCAGCAGCTTAGGTGGAGGGCTTCCCTACGAGCAGTACTTC
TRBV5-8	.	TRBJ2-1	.	CASTRTIVQFF	TGTGCCAGCACGAGGACTATTGTGCAGTTCTTC
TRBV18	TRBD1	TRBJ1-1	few	CASSRDSLNTEAFF	TGTGCCAGCTCACGGGACAGCCTGAACACTGAAGCTTTCTTT
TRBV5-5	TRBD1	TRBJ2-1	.	CASSHRDSPYNEQFF	TGTGCCAGCAGCCACCGGGACAGCCCCTACAATGAGCAGTTCTTC
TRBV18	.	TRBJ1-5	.	CASSGTKDQPQHF	TGTGCCAGCTCAGGGACAAAAGATCAGCCCCAGCATTTT
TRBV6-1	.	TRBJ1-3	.	CASSVQGQSLSSGNTIYF	TGTGCCAGCAGTGTCCAAGGACAATCCCTATCTTCTGGAAACACCATATATTTT
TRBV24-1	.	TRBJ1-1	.	CATSTGRNTEAFF	TGTGCCACCAGTACAGGGCGGAACACTGAAGCTTTCTTT
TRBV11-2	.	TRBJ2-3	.	CASSSRRAALTDTQYF	TGTGCCAGCAGCTCTAGACGAGCGGCCCTCACAGATACGCAGTATTTT
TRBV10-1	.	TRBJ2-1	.	CASSDGTRDYEQFF	TGCGCCAGCAGTGATGGTACCCGCGATTATGAGCAGTTCTTC
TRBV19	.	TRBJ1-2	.	CASSIEGANYGYTF	TGTGCCAGTAGTATAGAGGGAGCTAACTATGGCTACACCTTC
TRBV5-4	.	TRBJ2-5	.	CASSSSQETQYF	TGTGCCAGCAGCTCGTCCCAAGAGACCCAGTACTTC